This record looks at one T cell receptor beta chain sequence and its context. What it recognizes is unknown. The CDR3 has 14 residues. Germline CDR1 and CDR2: SGHKS and YYEKEE (reference sequence). Between the trimmed V and J ends, which lost 2 bases and 3 bases, there was a span of 12 bases. MiXCR, run by TCRdb on the reads, gives a single entry per CDR3 protein. The sample consists of about 740,000 distinct CDR3 sequences, 35% to 40% of them appearing once. The data are from a study of T cell repertoires in cytomegalovirus infection. Study summary: Evidence of both CMV infection and a matching HLA type came from public TCR beta signatures.

Study findings and constraints: Clonotypes of TCR beta that were HLA-C-restricted and CMV-specific dominated the ex vivo response. Cumulated frequencies of public TCR beta families served to identify carriers of CMV plus the relevant HLA.

The TCR sequence derives from a human donor in good health (CMV status not recorded). Some clones in this sample may be carry-over from other donors' samples. The chain employs TRBV5-5 and TRBJ2-7; possibly TRBD2 for D (7 bases). Sequenced: PBMCs. CDR3 protein: CASSFRGGLYEQYF. CDR3 sequence (DNA): TGTGCCAGCAGCTTTAGGGGGGGACTCTACGAGCAGTACTTC.